This T cell receptor beta chain is from a study of Graves' ophthalmopathy and Graves' hyperthyroidism. Study-level findings and limits: Detected in blood as well were most expanded thyroid clonotypes with frequency above 0.001.

Amplified material comprised TCR beta CDR3 regions derived from RNA transcripts. First-round RT-PCR relied on HTBI primers, and a second-round multiplex PCR came next. A single record per CDR3 protein comes from TCRdb applying MiXCR to the multiplex PCR reads. The sample has 150,000 or so distinct CDR3 sequences; over 35% are singletons. The CDR3 extends over 13 amino acids. The germline V and J ends were trimmed by 1 base and 4 bases, with 7 bases remaining between them. Germline loops: CDR1 SGHTA, CDR2 FQGNSA. Reliance was placed on clinical symptoms, serum thyroxine, TRAb, thyroid ultrasound and orbital computed tomography for diagnosis. What supplied the PBMCs was about 9.1 ml of fresh peripheral blood. This clonotype was observed many times. What it binds is unknown.

The sequenced material came from peripheral blood. The chain combines TRBV7-2 with TRBJ2-5; D remains ambiguous. The receptor's source is a woman in her thirties or forties with Graves' ophthalmopathy. The CDR3 region has the DNA TGTGCCAGCAGCTTAGGGGTCTCAGAGACCCAGTACTTC. The encoded protein is CASSLGVSETQYF.